The 12 T cell receptor beta chains listed next were all sequenced from one sample in a study of CD8+CD57+ T cells in acquired aplastic anemia (dated by TCRdb to 2016 to 2018). The sequencing machine was an Illumina HiSeq 2000. Genomic DNA was used as template for profiling of TCR beta VDJ combinations and CDR3 sequences. TCRdb trimmed public reads at Q25 via fastp, called clones via MiXCR and kept in-frame beta chains. Every entry covers one CDR3 protein and lists the most common genes and DNA from its rows. The sample table contains around 170,000 distinct CDR3 sequences; only one count was recorded for approximately 48% of them. 9.7% of the sample lies in the top ten. Patients chosen for sequencing had shown expansion of CD8+CD57+ cells by flow cytometry. Sequencing was performed on sorted CD4+, CD8+, or CD8+CD57+ T cells (not recorded which) from PBMCs. The source is a human donor with aplastic anemia.

V is TRBV7-8 and J is TRBJ1-2; 9 nucleotides agree with TRBD1. The V and J ends lost 5 bases and 7 bases, in that order; junction bases with no gene match: 11. The CDR3 runs 15 residues. The germline gives CDR1 SGHVS, CDR2 FQNEAQ. The DNA of the CDR3 is TGTGCCAGCAGCCACCCGGGACAGGGAGGACGTGGCTACACCTTC. It translates to CASSHPGQGGRGYTF.

The gene calls are TRBV10-3 and TRBJ2-7, with D perhaps assigned TRBD1 or TRBD2 (5 bases each). CDR3 length: 13 amino acids. In germline, CDR1 is ENHRY, CDR2 SYGVKD. The chain's CDR3 is CASSRRDVDEQYV. Written as DNA, the CDR3 is TGTGCCAGCAGTCGACGGGACGTAGACGAGCAGTACGTC.

Ten or more counts support this clonotype. The rearrangement joins TRBV6-1 to TRBJ1-3, with 7 bases matching TRBD1. This CDR3 has 13 residues. CDR1 is MNHNS, CDR2 SASEGT, per germline. Losses at the gene ends were 8 bases for V and 3 bases for J; bases not matched to a gene: 4. The CDR3 DNA is TGTGCCAGCCAAGGGGGCGGTGGAAACACCATATATTTT. Translation: CASQGGGGNTIYF.

This clonotype occurred many times. This chain links TRBV9 with TRBJ2-2; D is unclear. V shed 0 bases and J shed 7 bases, with 13 bases lying between them. Germline V gene sequence: CDR1 SGDLS, CDR2 YYNGEE. The CDR3 totals 15 residues. Here the CDR3 reads CASSVGSIADGELFF. The CDR3 region has the DNA TGTGCCAGCAGCGTAGGGAGTATCGCAGACGGGGAGCTGTTTTTT.

This clonotype came up once. The chain carries TRBV20-1 and TRBJ2-7; 8 bases map to TRBD2. There are 13 residues in the CDR3. The J segment lost 3 bases and the V segment lost 4 bases, leaving 5 bases of the junction unmatched. The germline V gene has CDR1 DFQATT and CDR2 SNEGSKA (reference sequence). The CDR3 bases are TGCAGTGCTAAAAAGCGGGGGAACTACGAGCAGTACTTC. Protein product: CSAKKRGNYEQYF.

The chain joins TRBV10-3 to TRBJ2-4; possibly TRBD1 or TRBD2 for D (5 bases each). V was pared by 4 bases and J by 5 bases, with 15 bases between. There are 15 residues in the CDR3. The germline V gene has CDR1 ENHRY and CDR2 SYGVKD. Here the CDR3 DNA reads TGTGCCATCAGTGGCAAGGGGATGGGGGAAAACATTCAGTACTTC. This translates into CAISGKGMGENIQYF.

This clonotype showed up many times. V and J are TRBV7-2 and TRBJ2-7; weak D call: TRBD2 (6 bases). From germline, CDR1 is SGHTA and CDR2 FQGNSA. The CDR3 has 15 amino acids. Trimming cost V 7 bases and J 4 bases, with 20 bases left between them. In nucleotides, the CDR3 is TGTGCCAGCACCCTAGCCCCCGGGAGCGGGTACGAGCAGTACTTC. Amino acids: CASTLAPGSGYEQYF.

The chain couples TRBV10-3 to TRBJ1-5; TRBD1 aligns across 10 bases. CDR3 length equals 15 residues. V lost 2 bases, J lost 6 bases, and 4 bases stayed unmatched. Germline lookup yields CDR1 ENHRY and CDR2 SYGVKD. The CDR3 loop reads CAISERGTGVQPQHF. CDR3 bases: TGTGCCATCAGTGAGAGGGGGACAGGGGTTCAGCCCCAGCATTTT.

The genes are TRBV2 and TRBJ2-6, with D maybe TRBD2 (5 bases). Trimming shortened V by 4 bases and J by 2 bases, and 12 bases separated the two germline ends. CDR1 and CDR2 (germline): SNHLY, FYNNEI. The CDR3 is made up of 16 amino acids. Here the CDR3 DNA reads TGTGCCAGCAGTGTCTCGGGGTCTCCTGGGGCCAACGTCCTGACTTTC. It translates to CASSVSGSPGANVLTF.

At least ten counts were recorded for this clonotype. At one end the junction does not follow the germline gene, possibly because of a read error. The rearrangement links TRBV2 to TRBJ2-1; 9 bases agree with TRBD2. The germline V gene encodes CDR1 SNHLY and CDR2 FYNNEI. CDR3 size: 14 residues. DNA for the CDR3: TGCGCCAGCAGCGGGAGGAGCTCCTACAATGAGCAGTTCTTC. It specifies CASSGRSSYNEQFF.

The chain joins TRBV10-3 to TRBJ2-5; 10 positions match TRBD2. The J call may be faulty, since TRBJ2-7 better matches the DNA end. Germline V lookup: CDR1 ENHRY, CDR2 SYGVKD. The CDR3 covers 15 residues. CDR3 amino acids: CAISAAGTSVDEQYF. The CDR3 bases are TGTGCCATCAGTGCGGCCGGGACTAGCGTTGACGAGCAGTACTTC.

The rearrangement uses TRBV24-1 and TRBJ1-5; D call uncertain. The germline V gene encodes CDR1 KGHDR and CDR2 SFDVKD. The V end lost 12 bases, the J end lost 8 bases, and 16 bases lay between the germline ends. The CDR3 is 12 residues long. DNA for the CDR3: TGTGCCCCTGGGCCCAGATACAAGCCCCAGCATTTT. Translation gives CAPGPRYKPQHF.